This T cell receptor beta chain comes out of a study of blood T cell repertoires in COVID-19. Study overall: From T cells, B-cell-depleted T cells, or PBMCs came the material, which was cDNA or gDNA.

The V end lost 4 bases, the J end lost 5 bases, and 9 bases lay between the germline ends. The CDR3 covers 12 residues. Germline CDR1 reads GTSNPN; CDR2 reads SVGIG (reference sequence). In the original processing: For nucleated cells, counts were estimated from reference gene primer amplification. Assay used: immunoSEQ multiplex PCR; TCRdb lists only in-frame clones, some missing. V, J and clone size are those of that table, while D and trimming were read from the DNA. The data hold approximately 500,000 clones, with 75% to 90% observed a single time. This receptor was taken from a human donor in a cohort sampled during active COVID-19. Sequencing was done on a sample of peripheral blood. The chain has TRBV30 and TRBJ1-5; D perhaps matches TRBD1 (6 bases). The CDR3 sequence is CAWKQGDQPQHF. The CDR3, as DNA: TGTGCCTGGAAACAGGGAGATCAGCCCCAGCATTTT.